This TCR beta chain was sequenced during a study of cytomegalovirus exposure and HLA in healthy donors listed by TCRdb under 2017. Regarding the research as a whole: The 666 repertoires of the first cohort and the roughly 110 validation repertoires were produced on the same platform, according to a later analysis. The study aimed to test whether cataloging public T cell receptors could reveal signatures of past pathogen exposure. Besides the first cohort of about 730 subjects, a separate validation cohort made up of over 95 different subjects was used. To predict cytomegalovirus infection status, the study brought together high-throughput TCR immunosequencing, statistical association of individual TCRs with disease status, and machine learning.

Paper-wide results and their limitations: In vitro tests confirmed that a few of the cytomegalovirus-associated TCR beta chains recognize cytomegalovirus antigens. It was suggested by the authors that the approach could potentially be generalized to other disease states and immunological phenotypes. While some public TCRs were present in many individuals, most TCR sequences turned up only very rarely across donors. A later analysis lacked HLA typing for the validation cohort, so it scored co-occurrence in that cohort across all 120 repertoires. The study gave a list of about 170 TCR beta chains associated with cytomegalovirus. Cytomegalovirus status was reported to be diagnosed by the classifier with high specificity and sensitivity in both the original and validation cohorts. In a later analysis, TCRs clustered in the first cohort were found to also tend to co-occur in the 120 or so validation repertoires, with over 90% of cluster scores above 0.

Including cysteine and phenylalanine, the CDR3 has 13 amino acids. CDR3 DNA is the only sequence kept; it has 39 bases, read in frame from the first base. The junction shows trimming of 8 bases on V and 2 bases on J, plus 10 bases between the germline ends. Based on the germline V gene (reference sequence), the CDR1 and CDR2 sequences are MNHEY and SMNVEV. Note on this clone: Its target antigen remains unknown. Per-base qualities were not stored, and no clone one base away is much larger.

Donors formed part of the validation cohort, which comprised 120 subjects and was distinct from the first cohort of 550 to 850 subjects. The library relied on the immunoSEQ multiplex PCR assay. The source study handled its data this way. A statistical classification framework was built for diagnosing cytomegalovirus status from the catalog of TCR beta chain sequences. This immuneACCESS table, as held by TCRdb, lists in-frame sequences with V and J called but not all clones. Of the missing ones, under half trace to an unresolved V gene in checked studies; the others have no known cause. D and trimming were read from the DNA, whereas the V and J calls and clone size are those reported in that table. This sample comprises some 99,000 clones, 88% of them detected only once. The ten largest make up approximately 2.3% of the sample.

The sample consisted of PBMCs. The rearrangement combines TRBV27 with TRBJ1-3; possibly the D gene is TRBD1, per 6 matching bases. The sequence derives from a woman aged 18-29 years in good health and CMV-seronegative. Here is the DNA: TGTGCCAGCTACAGGGTAACTGGAAACACCATATATTTT. Its translation reads: CASYRVTGNTIYF.